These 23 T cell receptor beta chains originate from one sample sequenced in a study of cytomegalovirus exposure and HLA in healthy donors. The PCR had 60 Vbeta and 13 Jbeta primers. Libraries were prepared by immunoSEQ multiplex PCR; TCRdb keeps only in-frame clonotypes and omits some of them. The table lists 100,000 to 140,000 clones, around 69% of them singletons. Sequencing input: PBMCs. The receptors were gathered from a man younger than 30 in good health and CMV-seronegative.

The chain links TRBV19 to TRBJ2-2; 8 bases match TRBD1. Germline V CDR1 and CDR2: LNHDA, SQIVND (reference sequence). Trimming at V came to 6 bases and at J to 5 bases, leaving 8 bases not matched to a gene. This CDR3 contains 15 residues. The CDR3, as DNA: TGTGCCAGTAGGCAACAGGGGGAGAGGACCGGGGAGCTGTTTTTT. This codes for CASRQQGERTGELFF.

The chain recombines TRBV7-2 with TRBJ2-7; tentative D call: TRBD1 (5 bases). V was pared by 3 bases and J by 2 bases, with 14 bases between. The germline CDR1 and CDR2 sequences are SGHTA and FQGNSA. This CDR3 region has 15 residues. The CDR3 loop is CASSLDVAGPYEQYF. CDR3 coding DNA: TGTGCCAGCAGCTTGGACGTGGCAGGGCCCTACGAGCAGTACTTC.

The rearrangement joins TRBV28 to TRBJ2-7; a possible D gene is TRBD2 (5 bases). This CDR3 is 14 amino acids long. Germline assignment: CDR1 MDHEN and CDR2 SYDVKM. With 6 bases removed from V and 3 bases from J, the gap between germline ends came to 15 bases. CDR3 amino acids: CASRLRVTNYEQYF. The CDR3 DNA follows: TGTGCCAGCAGATTGAGGGTGACCAACTACGAGCAGTACTTC.

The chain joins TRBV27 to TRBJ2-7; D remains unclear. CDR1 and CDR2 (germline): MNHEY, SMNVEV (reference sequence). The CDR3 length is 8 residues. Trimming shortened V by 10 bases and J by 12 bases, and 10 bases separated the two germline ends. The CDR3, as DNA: TGTGCCACCAAGAGTCGGTACTTC. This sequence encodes CATKSRYF.

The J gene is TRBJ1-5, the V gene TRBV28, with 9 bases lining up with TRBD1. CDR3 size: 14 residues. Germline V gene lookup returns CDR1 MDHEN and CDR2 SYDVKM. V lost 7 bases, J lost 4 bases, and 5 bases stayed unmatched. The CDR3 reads CASKEDRGNQPQHF. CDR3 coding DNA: TGTGCCAGCAAAGAGGACAGGGGAAATCAGCCCCAGCATTTT.

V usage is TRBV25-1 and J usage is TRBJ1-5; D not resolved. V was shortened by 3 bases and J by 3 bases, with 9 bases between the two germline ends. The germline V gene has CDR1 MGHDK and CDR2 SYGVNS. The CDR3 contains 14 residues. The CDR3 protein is CASSDAGPNQPQHF. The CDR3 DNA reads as TGTGCCAGCAGTGACGCGGGTCCCAATCAGCCCCAGCATTTT. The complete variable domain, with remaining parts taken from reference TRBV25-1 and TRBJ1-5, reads EADIYQTPRYLVIGTGKKITLECSQTMGHDKMYWYQQDPGMELHLIHYSYGVNSTEKGDLSSESTVSRIRTEHFPLTLESARPSHTSQYLCASSDAGPNQPQHFGDGTRLSIL.

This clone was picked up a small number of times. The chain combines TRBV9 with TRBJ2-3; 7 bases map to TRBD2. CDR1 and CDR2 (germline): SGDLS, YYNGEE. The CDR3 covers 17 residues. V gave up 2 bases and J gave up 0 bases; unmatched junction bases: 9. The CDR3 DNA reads TGTGCCAGCAGCGTCTCGACTAGCCCCACTAGCACAGATACGCAGTATTTT. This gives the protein CASSVSTSPTSTDTQYF.

The CDR3 bases are TGTGCCAGCAAGGGCAGGGCCAATTCACCCCTCCACTTT. It yields the protein CASKGRANSPLHF. V gene TRBV28 combines with J gene TRBJ1-6; maybe TRBD1 (5 bases). V was trimmed by 7 bases and J by 7 bases, leaving 11 bases between them. Germline V gene sequence: CDR1 MDHEN, CDR2 SYDVKM. The CDR3 consists of 13 residues.

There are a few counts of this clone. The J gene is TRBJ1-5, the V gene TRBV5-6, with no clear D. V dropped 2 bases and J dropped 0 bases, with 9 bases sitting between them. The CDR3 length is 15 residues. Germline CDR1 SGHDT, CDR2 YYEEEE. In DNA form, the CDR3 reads TGTGCCAGCAGCTTCCGCTCTAATAGCAATCAGCCCCAGCATTTT. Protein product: CASSFRSNSNQPQHF.

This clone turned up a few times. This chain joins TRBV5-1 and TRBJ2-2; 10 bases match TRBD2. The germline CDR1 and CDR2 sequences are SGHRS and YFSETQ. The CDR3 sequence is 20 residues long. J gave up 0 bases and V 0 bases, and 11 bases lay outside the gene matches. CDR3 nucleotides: TGCGCCAGCAGCTTGGCCTTGCGGGTAGCGGGGGGCACGAACACCGGGGAGCTGTTTTTT. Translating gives CASSLALRVAGGTNTGELFF.

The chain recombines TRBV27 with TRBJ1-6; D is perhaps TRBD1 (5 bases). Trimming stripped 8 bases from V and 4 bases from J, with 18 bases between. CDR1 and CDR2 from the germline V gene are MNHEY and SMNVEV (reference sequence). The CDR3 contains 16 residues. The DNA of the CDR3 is TGTGCCAGCTCCGAATCGGGGGTGGTGTATAATTCACCCCTCCACTTT. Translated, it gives CASSESGVVYNSPLHF.

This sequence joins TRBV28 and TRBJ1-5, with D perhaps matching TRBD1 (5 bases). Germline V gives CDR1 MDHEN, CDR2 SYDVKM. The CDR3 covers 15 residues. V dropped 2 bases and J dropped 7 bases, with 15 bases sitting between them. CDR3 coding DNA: TGTGCCAGCAGTTTACGGGCAGGGTATATCCAGCCCCAGCATTTT. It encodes CASSLRAGYIQPQHF.

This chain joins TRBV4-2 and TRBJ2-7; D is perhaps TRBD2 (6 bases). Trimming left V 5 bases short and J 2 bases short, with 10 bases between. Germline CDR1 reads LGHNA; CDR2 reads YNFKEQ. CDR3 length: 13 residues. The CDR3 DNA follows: TGTGCCAGCAGCAACGGGGGACCCTACGAGCAGTACTTC. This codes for CASSNGGPYEQYF.

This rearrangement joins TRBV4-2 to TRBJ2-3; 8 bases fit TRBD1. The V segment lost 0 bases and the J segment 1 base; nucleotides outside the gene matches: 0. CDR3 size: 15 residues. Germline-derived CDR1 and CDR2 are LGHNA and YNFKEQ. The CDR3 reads CASSQEGQGTDTQYF. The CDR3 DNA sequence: TGTGCCAGCAGCCAAGAGGGACAGGGCACAGATACGCAGTATTTT.

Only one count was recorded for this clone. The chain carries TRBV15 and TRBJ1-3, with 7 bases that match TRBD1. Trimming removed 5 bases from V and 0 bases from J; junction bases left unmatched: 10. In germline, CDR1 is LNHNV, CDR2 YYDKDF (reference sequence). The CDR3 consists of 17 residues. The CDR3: CATSQGTAKLSGNTIYF. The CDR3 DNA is TGTGCCACCAGCCAGGGGACAGCTAAACTCTCTGGAAACACCATATATTTT.

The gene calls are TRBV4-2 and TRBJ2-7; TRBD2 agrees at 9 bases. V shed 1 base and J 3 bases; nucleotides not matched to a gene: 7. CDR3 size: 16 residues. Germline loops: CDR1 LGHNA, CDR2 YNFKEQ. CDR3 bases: TGTGCCAGCAGCCAAGTTCGCGGGGGGGAGATCTACGAGCAGTACTTC. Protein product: CASSQVRGGEIYEQYF.

The CDR3 DNA is TGTGCCAGAAGCCCTCTCCCGGGGGGGCCAGATACGCAGTATTTT. Translating it yields CARSPLPGGPDTQYF. This chain connects TRBV5-3 to TRBJ2-3; 8 nucleotides match TRBD2. Being an ORF, TRBV5-3 has a function that is uncertain. V was pared by 4 bases and J by 4 bases, with 8 bases of the junction left unmatched. The CDR3 contains 15 residues.

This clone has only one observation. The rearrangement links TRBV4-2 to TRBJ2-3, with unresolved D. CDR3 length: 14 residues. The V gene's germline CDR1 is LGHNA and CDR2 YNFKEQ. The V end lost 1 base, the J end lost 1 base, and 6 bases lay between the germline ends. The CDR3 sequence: CASSQGLGTDTQYF. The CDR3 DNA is TGTGCCAGCAGCCAAGGACTGGGCACAGATACGCAGTATTTT.

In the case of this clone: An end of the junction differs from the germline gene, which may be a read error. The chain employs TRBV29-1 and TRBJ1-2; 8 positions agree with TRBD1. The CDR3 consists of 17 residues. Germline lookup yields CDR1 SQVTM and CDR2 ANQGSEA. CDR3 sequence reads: CSVLLSPVTGGGYGYPF. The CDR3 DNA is TGCAGCGTTCTCCTCTCCCCTGTAACAGGGGGAGGCTATGGCTACCCCTTC. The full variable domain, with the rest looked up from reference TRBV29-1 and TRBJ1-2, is SAVISQKPSRDICQRGTSLTIQCQVDSQVTMMFWYRQQPGQSLTLIATANQGSEATYESGFVIDKFPISRPNLTFSTLTVSNMSPEDSSIYLCSVLLSPVTGGGYGYPFGSGTRLTVV.

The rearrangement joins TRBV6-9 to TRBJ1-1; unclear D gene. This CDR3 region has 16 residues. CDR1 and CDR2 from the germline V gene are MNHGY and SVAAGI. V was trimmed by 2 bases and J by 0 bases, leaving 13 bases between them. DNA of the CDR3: TGTGCCAGCAGTTATGTCGTGTATAACTTGAACACTGAAGCTTTCTTT. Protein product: CASSYVVYNLNTEAFF.

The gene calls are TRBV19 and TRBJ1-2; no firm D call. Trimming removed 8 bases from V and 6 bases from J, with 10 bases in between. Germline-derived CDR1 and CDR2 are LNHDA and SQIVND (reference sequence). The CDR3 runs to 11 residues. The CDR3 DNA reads TGTGCCAGTTTCCTGGCGGATGGCTACACCTTC. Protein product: CASFLADGYTF.

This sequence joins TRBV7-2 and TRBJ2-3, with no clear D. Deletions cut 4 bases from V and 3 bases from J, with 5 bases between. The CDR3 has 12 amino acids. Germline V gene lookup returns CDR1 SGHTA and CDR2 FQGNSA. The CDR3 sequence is CASSYSTDTQYF. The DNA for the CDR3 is TGTGCCAGCAGCTACAGTACAGATACGCAGTATTTT.

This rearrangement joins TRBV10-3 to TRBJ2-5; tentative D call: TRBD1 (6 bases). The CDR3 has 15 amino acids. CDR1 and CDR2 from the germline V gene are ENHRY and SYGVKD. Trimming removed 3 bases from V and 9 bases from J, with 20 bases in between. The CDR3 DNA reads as TGTGCCATCAGTGACCCTACCCGGACCTCAGGGGCCCAGTACTTC. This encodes CAISDPTRTSGAQYF.